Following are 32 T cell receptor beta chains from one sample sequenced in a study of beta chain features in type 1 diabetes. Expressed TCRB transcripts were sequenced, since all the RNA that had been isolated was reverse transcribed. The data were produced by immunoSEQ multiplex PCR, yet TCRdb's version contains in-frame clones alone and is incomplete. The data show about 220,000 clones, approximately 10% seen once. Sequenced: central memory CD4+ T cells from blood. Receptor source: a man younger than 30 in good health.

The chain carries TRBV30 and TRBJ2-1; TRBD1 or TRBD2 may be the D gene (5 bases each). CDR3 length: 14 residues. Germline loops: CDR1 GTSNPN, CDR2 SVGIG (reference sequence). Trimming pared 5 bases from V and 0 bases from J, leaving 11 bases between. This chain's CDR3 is CAWEGTGSYNEQFF. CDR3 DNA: TGTGCCTGGGAAGGGACCGGCTCCTACAATGAGCAGTTCTTC. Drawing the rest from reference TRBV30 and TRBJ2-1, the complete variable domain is SQTIHQWPATLVQPVGSPLSLECTVEGTSNPNLYWYRQAAGRGLQLLFYSVGIGQISSEVPQNLSASRPQDRQFILSSKKLLLSDSGFYLCAWEGTGSYNEQFFGPGTRLTVL.

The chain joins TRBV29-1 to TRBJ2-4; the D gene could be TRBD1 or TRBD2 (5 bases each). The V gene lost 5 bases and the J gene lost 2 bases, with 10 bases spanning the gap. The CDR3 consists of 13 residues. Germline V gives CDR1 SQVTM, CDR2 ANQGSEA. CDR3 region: CSVSEGTKNIQYF. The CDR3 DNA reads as TGCAGCGTTTCCGAGGGGACCAAAAACATTCAGTACTTC.

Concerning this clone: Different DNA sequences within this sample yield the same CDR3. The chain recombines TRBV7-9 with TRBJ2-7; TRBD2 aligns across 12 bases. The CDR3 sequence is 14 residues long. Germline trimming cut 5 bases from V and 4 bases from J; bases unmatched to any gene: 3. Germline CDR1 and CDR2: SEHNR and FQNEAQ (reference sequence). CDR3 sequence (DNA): TGTGCCAGCAGCCCGACTAGCGGGAGTTACGAGCAGTACTTC. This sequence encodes CASSPTSGSYEQYF.

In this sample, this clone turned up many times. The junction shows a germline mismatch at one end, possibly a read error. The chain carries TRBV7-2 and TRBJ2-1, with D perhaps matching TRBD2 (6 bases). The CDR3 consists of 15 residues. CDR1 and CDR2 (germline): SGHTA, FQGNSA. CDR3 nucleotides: TGTGCCAGCACCTTAGCGGTTAGCTCCTACAATGAGCAGTTCTTC. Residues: CASTLAVSSYNEQFF.

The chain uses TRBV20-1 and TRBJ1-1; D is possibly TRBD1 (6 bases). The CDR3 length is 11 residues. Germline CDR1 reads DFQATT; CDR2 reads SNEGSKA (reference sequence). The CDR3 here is CRQQGNTEAFF. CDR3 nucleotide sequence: TGCAGACAACAGGGGAACACTGAAGCTTTCTTT.

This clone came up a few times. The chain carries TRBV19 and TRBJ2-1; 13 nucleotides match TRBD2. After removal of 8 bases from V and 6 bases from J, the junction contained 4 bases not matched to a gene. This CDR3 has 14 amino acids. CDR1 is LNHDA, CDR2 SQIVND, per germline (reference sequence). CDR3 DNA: TGTGCCAGTGGGGGGACTAGCGGGACCAATGAGCAGTTCTTC. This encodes CASGGTSGTNEQFF.

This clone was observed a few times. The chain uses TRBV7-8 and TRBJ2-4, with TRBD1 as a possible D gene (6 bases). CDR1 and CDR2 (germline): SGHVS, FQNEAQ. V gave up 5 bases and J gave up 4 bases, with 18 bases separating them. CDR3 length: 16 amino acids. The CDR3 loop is CASSPRQVVTKNIQYF. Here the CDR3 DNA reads TGTGCCAGCAGCCCACGACAGGTTGTGACGAAAAACATTCAGTACTTC.

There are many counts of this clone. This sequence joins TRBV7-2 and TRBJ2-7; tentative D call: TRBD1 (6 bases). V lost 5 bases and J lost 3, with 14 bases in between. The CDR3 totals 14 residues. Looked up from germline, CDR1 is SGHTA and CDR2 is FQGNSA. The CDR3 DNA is TGTGCCAGCAGCCCGCGGACAGTCCTCTACGAGCAGTACTTC. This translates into CASSPRTVLYEQYF.

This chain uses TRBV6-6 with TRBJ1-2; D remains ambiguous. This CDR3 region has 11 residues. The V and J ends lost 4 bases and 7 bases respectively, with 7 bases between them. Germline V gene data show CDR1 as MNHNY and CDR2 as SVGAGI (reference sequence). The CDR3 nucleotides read TGTGCCAGCAGTTTGTCGATTGGCTACACCTTC. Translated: CASSLSIGYTF.

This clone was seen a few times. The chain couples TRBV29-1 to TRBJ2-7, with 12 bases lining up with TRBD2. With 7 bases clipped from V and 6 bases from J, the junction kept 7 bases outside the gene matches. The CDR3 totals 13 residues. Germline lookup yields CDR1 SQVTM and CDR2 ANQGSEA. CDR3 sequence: CSGSLAGGGEQYF. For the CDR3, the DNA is TGCAGCGGCTCACTAGCGGGAGGTGGCGAGCAGTACTTC.

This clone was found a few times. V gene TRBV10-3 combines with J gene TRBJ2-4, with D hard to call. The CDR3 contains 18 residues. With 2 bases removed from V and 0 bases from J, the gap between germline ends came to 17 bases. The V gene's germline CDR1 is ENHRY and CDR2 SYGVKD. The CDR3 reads CAISETPGSDIAKNIQYF. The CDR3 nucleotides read TGTGCCATCAGTGAGACCCCGGGCTCTGATATAGCCAAAAACATTCAGTACTTC.

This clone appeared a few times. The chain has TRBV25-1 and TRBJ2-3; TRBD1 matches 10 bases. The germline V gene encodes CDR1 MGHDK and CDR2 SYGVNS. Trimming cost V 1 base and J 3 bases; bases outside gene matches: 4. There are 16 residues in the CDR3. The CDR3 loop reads CASSELGQGETDTQYF. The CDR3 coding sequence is TGTGCCAGCAGTGAATTAGGACAGGGGGAAACAGATACGCAGTATTTT.

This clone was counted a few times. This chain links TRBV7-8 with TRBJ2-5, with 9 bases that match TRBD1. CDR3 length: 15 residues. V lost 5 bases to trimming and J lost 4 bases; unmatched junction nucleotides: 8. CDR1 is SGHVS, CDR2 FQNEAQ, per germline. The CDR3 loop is CASSNVRDRAETQYF. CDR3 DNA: TGTGCCAGCAGCAACGTCCGGGACAGGGCAGAGACCCAGTACTTC. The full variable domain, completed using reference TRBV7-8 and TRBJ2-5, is GAGVSQSPRYKVAKRGQDVALRCDPISGHVSLFWYQQALGQGPEFLTYFQNEAQLDKSGLPSDRFFAERPEGSVSTLKIQRTQQEDSAVYLCASSNVRDRAETQYFGPGTRLLVL.

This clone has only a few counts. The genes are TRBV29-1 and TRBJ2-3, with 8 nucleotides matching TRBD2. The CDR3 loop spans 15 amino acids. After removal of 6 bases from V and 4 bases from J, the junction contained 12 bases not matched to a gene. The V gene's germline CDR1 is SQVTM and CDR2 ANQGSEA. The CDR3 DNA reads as TGCAGCGTCTTCGCCAGCGGGAGAGGGGCAGATACGCAGTATTTT. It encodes CSVFASGRGADTQYF.

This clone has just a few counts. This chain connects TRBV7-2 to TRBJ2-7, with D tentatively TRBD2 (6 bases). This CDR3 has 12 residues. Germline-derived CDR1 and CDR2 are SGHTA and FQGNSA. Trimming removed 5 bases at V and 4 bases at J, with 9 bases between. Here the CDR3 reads CASSRREYEQYF. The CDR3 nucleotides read TGTGCCAGCAGCAGGAGGGAATACGAGCAGTACTTC.

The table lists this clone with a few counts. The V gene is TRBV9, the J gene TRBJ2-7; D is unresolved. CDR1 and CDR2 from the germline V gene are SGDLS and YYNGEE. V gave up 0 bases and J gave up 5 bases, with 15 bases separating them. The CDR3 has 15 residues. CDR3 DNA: TGTGCCAGCAGCGTAGCTGGCAGGCCAAGAGACGAGCAGTACTTC. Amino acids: CASSVAGRPRDEQYF.

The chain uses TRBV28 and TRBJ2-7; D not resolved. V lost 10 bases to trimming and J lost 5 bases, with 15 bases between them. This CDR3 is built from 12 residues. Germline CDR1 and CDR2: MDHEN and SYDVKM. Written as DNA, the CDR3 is TGTGCCACTTACCTCCCGGGTCACGAGCAGTACTTC. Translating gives CATYLPGHEQYF.

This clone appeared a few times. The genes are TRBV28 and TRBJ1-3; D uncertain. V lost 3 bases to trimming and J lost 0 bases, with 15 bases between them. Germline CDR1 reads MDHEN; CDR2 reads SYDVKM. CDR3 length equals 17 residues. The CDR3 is CASSFGLWRSSGNTIYF. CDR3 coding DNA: TGTGCCAGCAGTTTCGGGTTATGGCGAAGCTCTGGAAACACCATATATTTT.

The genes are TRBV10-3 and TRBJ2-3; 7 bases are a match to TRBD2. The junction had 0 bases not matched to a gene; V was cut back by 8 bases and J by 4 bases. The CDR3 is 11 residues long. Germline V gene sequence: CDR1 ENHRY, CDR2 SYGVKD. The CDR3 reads CAIGGADTQYF. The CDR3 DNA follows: TGTGCCATCGGGGGGGCAGATACGCAGTATTTT.

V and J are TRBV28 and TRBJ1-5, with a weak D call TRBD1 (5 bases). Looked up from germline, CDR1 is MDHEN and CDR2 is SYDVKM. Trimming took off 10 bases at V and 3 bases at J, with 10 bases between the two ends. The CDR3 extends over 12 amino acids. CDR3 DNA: TGTGCCACAGACAGTCACAATCAGCCCCAGCATTTT. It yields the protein CATDSHNQPQHF.

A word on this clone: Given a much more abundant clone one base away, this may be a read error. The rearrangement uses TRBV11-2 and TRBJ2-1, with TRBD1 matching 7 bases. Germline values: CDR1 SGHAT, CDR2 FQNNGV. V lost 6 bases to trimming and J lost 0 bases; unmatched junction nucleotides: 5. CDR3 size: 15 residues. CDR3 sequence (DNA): TGTGCCAGCAGACGGGACAGCAGCTCCTACAATGAGCAGTTCTTC. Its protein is CASRRDSSSYNEQFF.

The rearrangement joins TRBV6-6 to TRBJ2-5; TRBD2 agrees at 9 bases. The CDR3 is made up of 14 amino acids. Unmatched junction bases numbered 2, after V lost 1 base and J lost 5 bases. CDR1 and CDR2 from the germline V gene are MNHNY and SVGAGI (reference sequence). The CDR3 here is CASSYFSGSETQYF. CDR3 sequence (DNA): TGTGCCAGCAGTTACTTTAGCGGGAGTGAGACCCAGTACTTC.

CDR3 DNA sequence: TGCGCCAGCAGCTTGTCAGGGGATACCTACGAGCAGTACTTC. Translated: CASSLSGDTYEQYF. The rearrangement uses TRBV5-1 and TRBJ2-7; perhaps TRBD1 as D (6 bases). The CDR3 sequence is 14 residues long. V lost 1 base, J lost 2 bases, and 10 bases lay in between. Per the germline V gene, CDR1 is SGHRS and CDR2 is YFSETQ.

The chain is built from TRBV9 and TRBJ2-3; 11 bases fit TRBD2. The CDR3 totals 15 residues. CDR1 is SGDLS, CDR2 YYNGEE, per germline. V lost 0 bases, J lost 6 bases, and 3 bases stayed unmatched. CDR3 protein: CASSVVAGGPDTQYF. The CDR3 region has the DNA TGTGCCAGCAGCGTAGTAGCGGGAGGGCCGGATACGCAGTATTTT.

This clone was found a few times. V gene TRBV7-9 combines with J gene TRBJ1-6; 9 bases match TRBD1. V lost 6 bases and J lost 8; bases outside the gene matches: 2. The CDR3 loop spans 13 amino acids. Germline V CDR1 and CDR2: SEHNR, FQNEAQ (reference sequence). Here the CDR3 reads CASRGQGDSPLHF. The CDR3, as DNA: TGTGCCAGCAGGGGACAGGGTGATTCACCCCTCCACTTT.

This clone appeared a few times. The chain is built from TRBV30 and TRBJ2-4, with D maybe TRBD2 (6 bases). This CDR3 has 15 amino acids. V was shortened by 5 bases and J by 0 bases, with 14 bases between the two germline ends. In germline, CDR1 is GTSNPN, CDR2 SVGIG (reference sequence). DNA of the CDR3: TGTGCCTGGGAAAGTCCGGGGGTAGCCAAAAACATTCAGTACTTC. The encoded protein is CAWESPGVAKNIQYF. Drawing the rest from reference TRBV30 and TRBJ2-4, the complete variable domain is SQTIHQWPATLVQPVGSPLSLECTVEGTSNPNLYWYRQAAGRGLQLLFYSVGIGQISSEVPQNLSASRPQDRQFILSSKKLLLSDSGFYLCAWESPGVAKNIQYFGAGTRLSVL.

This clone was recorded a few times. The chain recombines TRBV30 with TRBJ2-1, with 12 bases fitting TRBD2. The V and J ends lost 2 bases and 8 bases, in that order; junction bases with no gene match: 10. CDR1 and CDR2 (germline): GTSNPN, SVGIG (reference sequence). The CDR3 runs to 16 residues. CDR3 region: CAWSPGLAGGLYEQFF. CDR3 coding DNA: TGTGCCTGGAGTCCCGGGCTAGCGGGAGGGCTCTATGAGCAGTTCTTC. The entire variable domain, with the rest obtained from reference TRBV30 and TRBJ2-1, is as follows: SQTIHQWPATLVQPVGSPLSLECTVEGTSNPNLYWYRQAAGRGLQLLFYSVGIGQISSEVPQNLSASRPQDRQFILSSKKLLLSDSGFYLCAWSPGLAGGLYEQFFGPGTRLTVL.

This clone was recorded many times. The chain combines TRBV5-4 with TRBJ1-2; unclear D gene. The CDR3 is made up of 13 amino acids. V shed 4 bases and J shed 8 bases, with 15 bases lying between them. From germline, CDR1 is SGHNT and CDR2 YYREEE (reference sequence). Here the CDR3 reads CASSRSGDWGYTF. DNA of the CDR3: TGTGCCAGCAGCCGATCCGGGGATTGGGGCTACACCTTC.

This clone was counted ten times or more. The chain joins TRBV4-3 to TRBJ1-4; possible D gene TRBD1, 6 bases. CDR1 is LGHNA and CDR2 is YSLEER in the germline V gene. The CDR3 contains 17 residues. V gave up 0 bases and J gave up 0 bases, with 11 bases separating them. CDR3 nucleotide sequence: TGCGCCAGCAGCCAAGAGGTGGCAGGGGCAACTAATGAAAAACTGTTTTTT. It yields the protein CASSQEVAGATNEKLFF.

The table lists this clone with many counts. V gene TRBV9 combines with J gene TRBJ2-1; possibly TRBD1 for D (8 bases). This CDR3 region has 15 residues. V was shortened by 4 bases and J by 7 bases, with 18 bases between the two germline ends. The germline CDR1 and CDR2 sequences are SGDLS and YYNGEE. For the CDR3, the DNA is TGTGCCAGCAGCACCACAGGGGGGGTGCGTAATGAGCAGTTCTTC. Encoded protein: CASSTTGGVRNEQFF.

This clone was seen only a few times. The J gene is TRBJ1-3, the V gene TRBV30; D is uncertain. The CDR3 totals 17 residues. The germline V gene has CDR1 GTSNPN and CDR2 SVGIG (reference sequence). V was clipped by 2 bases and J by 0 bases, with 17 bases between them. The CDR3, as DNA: TGTGCCTGGAGTCCCGACATCGGCCGGGGCTCTGGAAACACCATATATTTT. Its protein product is CAWSPDIGRGSGNTIYF.

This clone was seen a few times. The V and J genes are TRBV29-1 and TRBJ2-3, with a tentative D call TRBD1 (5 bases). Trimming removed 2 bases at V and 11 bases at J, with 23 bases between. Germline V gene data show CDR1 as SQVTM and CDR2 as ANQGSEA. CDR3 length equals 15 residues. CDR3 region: CSVEPRDSDRNKQYF. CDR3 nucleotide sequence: TGCAGCGTTGAACCGCGCGACAGTGATAGGAACAAGCAGTATTTT.